Below, 17 T cell receptor beta chains from the same sample are listed, as sequenced in a study of post-analysis software for immune sequencing data. Study-level findings and limits: Elevated frequency relative to controls characterized several TRBV segments in patients, TRBV5-6, TRBV5-1 and TRBV20-1 among them.

No antigen has been assigned to these receptors. Unique molecular identifiers had been added to the TCR beta cDNA libraries. TCRdb itself ran the PCR reads through MiXCR, one entry per CDR3 protein. Of a few hundred thousand distinct CDR3 sequences in the sample, 45% were seen once. The material sequenced was blood. The origin of the receptors is a girl aged 5 to 17 with multiple sclerosis.

The J gene is TRBJ1-1, the V gene TRBV12-3 or TRBV12-4, with TRBD1 as a possible D gene (5 bases). V was clipped by 7 bases and J by 4 bases, with 31 bases between them. The CDR3 length is 19 residues. The CDR3 protein is CASTSPKRGTGESSTEAFF. CDR3 DNA sequence: TGTGCCAGCACTTCCCCCAAGAGGGGAACTGGGGAGTCAAGCACTGAAGCTTTCTTT.

This clonotype was seen only a few times. J is TRBJ2-5 and V is TRBV12-3 or TRBV12-4; D may be TRBD2 (5 bases). Trimming pared 1 base from V and 1 base from J, leaving 16 bases between. The CDR3 sequence is 17 residues long. This CDR3 is CASSLVRGLGVQETQYF. CDR3 DNA sequence: TGTGCCAGCAGTTTAGTACGGGGTCTGGGTGTCCAAGAGACCCAGTACTTC.

This clonotype was counted between two and nine times. This chain links TRBV6-6 with TRBJ2-5; TRBD1 matches 12 bases. Trimming at V came to 6 bases and at J to 5 bases, leaving 13 bases not matched to a gene. Germline CDR1 is MNHNY and CDR2 is SVGAGI (reference sequence). The CDR3 runs 17 residues. The CDR3 region is CASSSGDRGLVSETQYF. The CDR3 DNA reads TGTGCCAGCAGCAGTGGGGACAGGGGGCTAGTCTCGGAGACCCAGTACTTC.

This clonotype was found a few times. The CDR3 sequence: CSARDPRTGGSYEQYF. CDR3 sequence (DNA): TGCAGTGCTAGAGATCCTCGGACAGGGGGCTCCTACGAGCAGTACTTC. The gene calls are TRBV20-1 and TRBJ2-7; the match to TRBD1 covers 10 bases. Germline V gives CDR1 DFQATT, CDR2 SNEGSKA (reference sequence). After removal of 0 bases from V and 0 bases from J, the junction contained 5 bases not matched to a gene. The CDR3 spans 16 residues.

This clonotype was counted a few times. This rearrangement joins TRBV6-1 to TRBJ2-1, with TRBD2 identical over 8 bases. This CDR3 is built from 15 residues. With 2 bases clipped from V and 7 bases from J, the junction kept 7 bases outside the gene matches. The germline V gene encodes CDR1 MNHNS and CDR2 SASEGT. CDR3 DNA sequence: TGTGCCAGCAGTGAATGGACTAGCTTGGGGAATGAGCAGTTCTTC. It is translated as CASSEWTSLGNEQFF.

The chain uses TRBV20-1 and TRBJ2-7; either TRBD1 or TRBD2 may supply D (5 bases each). The CDR3 is made up of 14 amino acids. CDR1 and CDR2 (germline): DFQATT, SNEGSKA (reference sequence). The germline V and J ends were trimmed by 6 bases and 1 base, with 16 bases remaining between them. The CDR3 here is CSASSRGPSYEQYF. For the CDR3, the DNA is TGCAGTGCCTCTTCCCGGGGCCCTTCCTACGAGCAGTACTTC.

This clonotype was seen a handful of times. The chain uses TRBV7-9 and TRBJ2-1; D gene ambiguous. CDR1 and CDR2 (germline): SEHNR, FQNEAQ (reference sequence). V lost 8 bases, J lost 0 bases, and 14 bases lay in between. The CDR3 totals 15 residues. The CDR3 DNA is TGTGCCAGCCACCAAGGTGGGGACTCCTACAATGAGCAGTTCTTC. Translating it yields CASHQGGDSYNEQFF.

This clonotype was seen a handful of times. The gene calls are TRBV7-3 and TRBJ2-3; no clear D. CDR1 is SGHTA and CDR2 is FQGTGA in the germline V gene. Trimming shortened V by 5 bases and J by 9 bases, and 24 bases separated the two germline ends. This CDR3 contains 16 residues. The CDR3 here is CASSPIKPDHAGTQYF. CDR3 DNA sequence: TGTGCCAGCAGCCCAATAAAGCCCGACCACGCCGGAACGCAGTATTTT.

V gene TRBV16 combines with J gene TRBJ1-1; D not resolved. Trimming stripped 0 bases from V and 3 bases from J, with 8 bases between. The CDR3 sequence is 14 residues long. The germline CDR1 and CDR2 sequences are KGHSY and FQNENV. In DNA form, the CDR3 reads TGTGCCAGCAGCCAATCGGGTGTGGACACTGAAGCTTTCTTT. It yields the protein CASSQSGVDTEAFF.

This clonotype was detected a few times. The chain recombines TRBV7-3 with TRBJ2-6, with TRBD1 as a possible D gene (6 bases). The germline V gene has CDR1 SGHTA and CDR2 FQGTGA. V gave up 5 bases and J gave up 1 base, with 12 bases separating them. This CDR3 has 16 amino acids. The CDR3 region is CASSQITGSGANVLTF. In DNA form, the CDR3 reads TGTGCCAGCAGCCAAATCACAGGGTCTGGGGCCAACGTCCTGACTTTC.

This clonotype came up a few times. A read error may account for a junction end that differs from germline. This chain joins TRBV4-1 and TRBJ2-1; 7 bases agree with TRBD1. The CDR3 is 18 amino acids. CDR1 is MGHRA and CDR2 is YSYEKL in the germline V gene. The DNA for the CDR3 is TGCGCCGGCAGCCAAGGTAGGGGGCGGGCTCTCTCCTACAATGAGCAGTTCTTC. Its protein product is CAGSQGRGRALSYNEQFF.

This chain joins TRBV20-1 and TRBJ1-1; possible D gene TRBD1, 6 bases. CDR3 length: 17 residues. Germline V gives CDR1 DFQATT, CDR2 SNEGSKA (reference sequence). V lost 1 base and J 3 bases, leaving 21 bases between the germline ends. The CDR3 DNA follows: TGCAGTGCTAGAGTATGGGACACTTTCCGTCAGGACACTGAAGCTTTCTTT. This translates into CSARVWDTFRQDTEAFF.

CDR3 loop: CASSPYRKTNEKLFF. In DNA, the CDR3 is TGTGCCAGCAGTCCCTACAGGAAAACTAATGAAAAACTGTTTTTT. The gene calls are TRBV6-5 and TRBJ1-4, with D maybe TRBD1 (5 bases). The CDR3 consists of 15 residues. V dropped 5 bases and J dropped 1 base, with 11 bases sitting between them. From germline, CDR1 is MNHEY and CDR2 SVGAGI.

The chain has TRBV6-5 and TRBJ2-5; D unresolved. Germline values: CDR1 MNHEY, CDR2 SVGAGI. This CDR3 has 14 residues. V lost 2 bases and J lost 5, with 12 bases in between. CDR3 loop: CASSYVAEQETQYF. CDR3 nucleotide sequence: TGTGCCAGCAGTTACGTAGCCGAGCAGGAGACCCAGTACTTC.

The J gene is TRBJ1-4, the V gene TRBV29-1; no clear D. The V end lost 5 bases, the J end lost 6 bases, and 7 bases lay between the germline ends. Germline CDR1 and CDR2: SQVTM and ANQGSEA. CDR3 length equals 11 residues. CDR3 sequence: CSVRSDEKLFF. In DNA, the CDR3 is TGCAGCGTTCGTAGTGATGAAAAACTGTTTTTT. The variable domain in full, completed from reference TRBV29-1 and TRBJ1-4, reads SAVISQKPSRDICQRGTSLTIQCQVDSQVTMMFWYRQQPGQSLTLIATANQGSEATYESGFVIDKFPISRPNLTFSTLTVSNMSPEDSSIYLCSVRSDEKLFFGSGTQLSVL.

This chain uses TRBV27 with TRBJ1-2; no reliable D call. The V end lost 4 bases, the J end lost 4 bases, and 7 bases lay between the germline ends. The germline CDR1 and CDR2 sequences are MNHEY and SMNVEV (reference sequence). CDR3 size: 12 residues. CDR3 sequence: CASSSGSYGYTF. The CDR3 region has the DNA TGTGCCAGCAGTTCGGGATCCTATGGCTACACCTTC.

This clonotype was seen a few times. The chain combines TRBV4-1 with TRBJ2-7; TRBD2 matches 9 bases. Germline CDR1 reads MGHRA; CDR2 reads YSYEKL. The V gene end was trimmed by 3 bases and the J gene end by 6 bases; junction bases not matched to a gene: 9. The CDR3 is 15 amino acids. The DNA for the CDR3 is TGCGCCAGCAGCCAGTCGGTAGCGGGAGCCTCCGAGCAGTACTTC. This gives the protein CASSQSVAGASEQYF.